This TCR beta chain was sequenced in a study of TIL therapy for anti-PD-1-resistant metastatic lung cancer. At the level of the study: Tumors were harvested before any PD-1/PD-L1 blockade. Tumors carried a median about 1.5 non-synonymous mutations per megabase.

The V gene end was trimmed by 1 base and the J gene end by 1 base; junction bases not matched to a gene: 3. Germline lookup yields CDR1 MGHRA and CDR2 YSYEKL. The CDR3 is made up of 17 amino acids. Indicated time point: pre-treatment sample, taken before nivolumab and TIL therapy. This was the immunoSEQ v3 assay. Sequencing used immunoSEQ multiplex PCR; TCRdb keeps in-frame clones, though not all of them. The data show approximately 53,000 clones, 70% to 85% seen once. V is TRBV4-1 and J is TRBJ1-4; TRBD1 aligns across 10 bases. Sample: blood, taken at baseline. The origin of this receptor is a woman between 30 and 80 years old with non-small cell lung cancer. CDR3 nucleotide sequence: TGCGCCAGCAGCCAAGGACAGGGGGCGAAAACTAATGAAAAACTGTTTTTT. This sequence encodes CASSQGQGAKTNEKLFF.